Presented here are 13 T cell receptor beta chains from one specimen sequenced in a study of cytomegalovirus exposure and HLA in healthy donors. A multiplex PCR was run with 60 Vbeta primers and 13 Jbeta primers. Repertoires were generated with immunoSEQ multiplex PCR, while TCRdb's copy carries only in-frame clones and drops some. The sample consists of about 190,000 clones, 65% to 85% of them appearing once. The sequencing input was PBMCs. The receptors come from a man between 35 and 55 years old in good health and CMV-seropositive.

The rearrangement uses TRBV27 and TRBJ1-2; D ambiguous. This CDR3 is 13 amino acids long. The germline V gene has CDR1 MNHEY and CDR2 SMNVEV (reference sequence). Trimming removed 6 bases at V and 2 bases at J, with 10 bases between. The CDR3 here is CASSHSANYGYTF. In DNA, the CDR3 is TGTGCCAGCAGCCACTCCGCGAACTATGGCTACACCTTC.

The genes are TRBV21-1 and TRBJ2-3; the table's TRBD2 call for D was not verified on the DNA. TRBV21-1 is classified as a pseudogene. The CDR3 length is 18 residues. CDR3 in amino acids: CASSKAPMTISGKGTQYF. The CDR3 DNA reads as TGTGCCAGCAGCAAAGCCCCTATGACTATCTCGGGGAAAGGTACGCAGTATTTT.

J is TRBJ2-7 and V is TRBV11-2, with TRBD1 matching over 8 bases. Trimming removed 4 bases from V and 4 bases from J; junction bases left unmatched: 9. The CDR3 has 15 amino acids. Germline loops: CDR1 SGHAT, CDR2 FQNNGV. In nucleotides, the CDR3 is TGTGCCAGCAGCTCCCGCGGGGACAGGCTATACGAGCAGTACTTC. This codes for CASSSRGDRLYEQYF.

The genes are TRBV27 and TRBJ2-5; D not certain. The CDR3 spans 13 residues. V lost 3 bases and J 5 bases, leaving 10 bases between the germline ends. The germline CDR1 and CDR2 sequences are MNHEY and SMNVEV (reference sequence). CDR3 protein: CASSFRRAETQYF. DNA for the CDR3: TGTGCCAGCAGTTTCCGGAGAGCGGAGACCCAGTACTTC.

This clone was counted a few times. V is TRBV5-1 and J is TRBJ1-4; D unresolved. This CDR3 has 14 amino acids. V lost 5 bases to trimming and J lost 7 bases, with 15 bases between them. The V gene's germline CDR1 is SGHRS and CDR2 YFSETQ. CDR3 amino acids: CASRSRSLGEKLFF. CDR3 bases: TGCGCCAGCAGATCTAGGTCGCTCGGTGAAAAACTGTTTTTT.

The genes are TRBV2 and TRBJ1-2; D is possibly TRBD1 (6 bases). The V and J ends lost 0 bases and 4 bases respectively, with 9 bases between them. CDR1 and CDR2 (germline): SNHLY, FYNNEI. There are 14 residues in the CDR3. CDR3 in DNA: TGTGCCAGCAGTGAAGCGCCAGGGGCCTATGGCTACACCTTC. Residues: CASSEAPGAYGYTF.

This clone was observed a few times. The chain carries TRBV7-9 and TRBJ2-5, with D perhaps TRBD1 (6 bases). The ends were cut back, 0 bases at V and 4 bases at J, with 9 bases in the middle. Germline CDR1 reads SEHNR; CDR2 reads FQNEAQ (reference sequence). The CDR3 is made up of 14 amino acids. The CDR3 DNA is TGTGCCAGCAGCTTAGCTCAGGGGAGAGAGACCCAGTACTTC. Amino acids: CASSLAQGRETQYF.

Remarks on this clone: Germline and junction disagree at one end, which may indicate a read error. CDR3 DNA: TGTGCCAGCAGTTTATCCCGGACAGGGAACACAGATGCGCAGTATTTT. Translated: CASSLSRTGNTDAQYF. This chain uses TRBV27 with TRBJ2-3, with 8 bases identical to TRBD1. The CDR3 length is 16 residues. CDR1 is MNHEY and CDR2 is SMNVEV in the germline V gene (reference sequence).

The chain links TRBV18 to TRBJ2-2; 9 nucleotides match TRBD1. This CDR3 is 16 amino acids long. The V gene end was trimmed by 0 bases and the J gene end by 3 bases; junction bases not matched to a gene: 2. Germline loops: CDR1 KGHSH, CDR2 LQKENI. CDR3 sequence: CASSPPGTGYTGELFF. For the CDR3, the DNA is TGTGCCAGCTCACCACCTGGGACAGGGTACACCGGGGAGCTGTTTTTT.

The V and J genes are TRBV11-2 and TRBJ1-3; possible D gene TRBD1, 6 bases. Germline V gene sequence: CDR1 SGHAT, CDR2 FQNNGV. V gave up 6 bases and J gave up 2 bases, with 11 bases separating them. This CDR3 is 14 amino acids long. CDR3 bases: TGTGCCAGCAGTAATGGACAGCCTGGAAACACCATATATTTT. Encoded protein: CASSNGQPGNTIYF.

CDR3 region: CASRLPRTGGGFNEQFF. The DNA of the CDR3 is TGTGCCAGCAGGCTACCGAGGACGGGGGGAGGGTTCAATGAGCAGTTCTTC. The rearrangement links TRBV28 to TRBJ2-1, with TRBD2 matching 7 bases. Germline-derived CDR1 and CDR2 are MDHEN and SYDVKM. J gave up 6 bases and V 6 bases, and 17 bases lay outside the gene matches. The CDR3 length is 17 residues.

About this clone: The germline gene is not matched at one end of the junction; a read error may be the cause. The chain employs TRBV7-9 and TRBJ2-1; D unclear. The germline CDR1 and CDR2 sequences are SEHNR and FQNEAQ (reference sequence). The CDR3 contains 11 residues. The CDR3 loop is CSSSLNSEQFF. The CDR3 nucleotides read TGTTCCAGCAGCTTAAACTCTGAGCAGTTCTTC.

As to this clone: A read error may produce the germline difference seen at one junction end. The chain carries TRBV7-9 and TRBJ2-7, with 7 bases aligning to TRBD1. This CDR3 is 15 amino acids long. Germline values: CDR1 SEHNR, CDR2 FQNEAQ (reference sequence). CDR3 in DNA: TGTTCCAGCAGCGGTTCCCGGGACAGTAACTACGAGCAGTACTTC. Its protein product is CSSSGSRDSNYEQYF.